Listed here are 32 T cell receptor beta chains from one sample, sequenced in a study of neurological immune-mediated disorders. Noted time point: technical triplicate 2. Each CDR3 protein is one row after TCRdb ran MiXCR on the 5' RACE reads. The sample carries under 65,000 distinct CDR3 sequences, 24% recorded once. Sequencing input: PBMCs. The receptor source for this set is a man aged 60 to 75 with HTLV-1-associated myelopathy (HAM/TSP).

This clonotype was observed at least ten times. V usage is TRBV20-1 and J usage is TRBJ2-5; maybe TRBD1 (5 bases). The CDR3 covers 11 residues. V lost 4 bases, J lost 3 bases, and 6 bases lay in between. Germline-derived CDR1 and CDR2 are DFQATT and SNEGSKA (reference sequence). The CDR3 loop reads CSAKTEETQYF. The CDR3 DNA reads TGCAGTGCTAAGACAGAAGAGACCCAGTACTTC.

This clonotype counts as medium-sized. The V and J genes are TRBV9 and TRBJ1-6, with 8 bases aligning to TRBD1. CDR1 and CDR2 (germline): SGDLS, YYNGEE. CDR3 length: 14 amino acids. The trim removed 4 bases at V and 7 bases at J, leaving 4 bases unmatched. CDR3 coding DNA: TGTGCCAGCAGCACGACAGGGGAAAATTCACCCCTCCACTTT. This gives the protein CASSTTGENSPLHF.

This clonotype came up many times. This chain links TRBV7-9 with TRBJ2-3; D is undetermined. The CDR3 extends over 16 amino acids. Germline V CDR1 and CDR2: SEHNR, FQNEAQ (reference sequence). The ends were cut back, 0 bases at V and 3 bases at J, with 13 bases in the middle. This CDR3 is CASSLAASPGTDTQYF. The CDR3 region has the DNA TGTGCCAGCAGCTTAGCGGCCTCTCCGGGTACAGATACGCAGTATTTT.

This clonotype has at least ten counts. The rearrangement links TRBV27 to TRBJ2-3, with D perhaps TRBD1 (5 bases). Germline V gene data show CDR1 as MNHEY and CDR2 as SMNVEV (reference sequence). Trimming took off 8 bases at V and 0 bases at J, with 15 bases between the two ends. The CDR3 totals 15 residues. Here the CDR3 reads CASPREPSSTDTQYF. The CDR3 coding sequence is TGTGCCAGCCCCAGGGAACCCTCTAGCACAGATACGCAGTATTTT.

The CDR3 coding sequence is TGCGCCAGCAGCTCATGGACTAGGATTTACGAGCAGTACTTC. Amino acids: CASSSWTRIYEQYF. The rearrangement links TRBV5-1 to TRBJ2-7; 7 bases agree with TRBD2. CDR1 is SGHRS, CDR2 YFSETQ, per germline. The CDR3 runs to 14 residues. V trimming: 3 bases; J trimming: 4 bases; junction bases outside the gene matches: 7.

This clonotype has at least ten counts. The V gene is TRBV29-1, the J gene TRBJ1-2, with D uncertain. There are 12 residues in the CDR3. The V end lost 4 bases, the J end lost 2 bases, and 8 bases lay between the germline ends. In germline, CDR1 is SQVTM, CDR2 ANQGSEA. The CDR3: CSVGSKNYGYTF. The CDR3 DNA sequence: TGCAGCGTTGGGAGTAAAAACTATGGCTACACCTTC.

The sample holds many counts of this clonotype. The chain uses TRBV5-1 and TRBJ1-2; D is unresolved. The CDR3 consists of 14 residues. CDR1 is SGHRS, CDR2 YFSETQ, per germline. Trimming stripped 0 bases from V and 1 base from J, with 7 bases between. For the CDR3, the DNA is TGCGCCAGCAGCTTGGGGAGGAATAACTATGGCTACACCTTC. Encoded protein: CASSLGRNNYGYTF.

This clonotype was detected ten times or more. V usage is TRBV19 and J usage is TRBJ2-2, with TRBD1 as a possible D gene (6 bases). The CDR3 spans 19 residues. From germline, CDR1 is LNHDA and CDR2 SQIVND (reference sequence). V was clipped by 0 bases and J by 2 bases, with 19 bases between them. The DNA for the CDR3 is TGTGCCAGTAGTATAGATGGCACAGGGTTTTCTACTAACACCGGGGAGCTGTTTTTT. It translates to CASSIDGTGFSTNTGELFF. The variable domain in full, completed from reference TRBV19 and TRBJ2-2, reads DGGITQSPKYLFRKEGQNVTLSCEQNLNHDAMYWYRQDPGQGLRLIYYSQIVNDFQKGDIAEGYSVSREKKESFPLTVTSAQKNPTAFYLCASSIDGTGFSTNTGELFFGEGSRLTVL.

This clonotype was detected many times. The CDR3 here is CASSLEVGGYTF. In nucleotides, the CDR3 is TGTGCCAGCAGCTTGGAGGTCGGGGGCTACACCTTC. The J gene is TRBJ1-2, the V gene TRBV7-2; D gene uncertain. CDR3 size: 12 residues. Germline assignment: CDR1 SGHTA and CDR2 FQGNSA. V lost 3 bases to trimming and J lost 8 bases, with 10 bases between them. Combining the CDR3 with reference TRBV7-2 and TRBJ1-2 gives the whole variable domain GAGVSQSPSNKVTEKGKDVELRCDPISGHTALYWYRQSLGQGLEFLIYFQGNSAPDKSGLPSDRFSAERTGGSVSTLTIQRTQQEDSAVYLCASSLEVGGYTFGSGTRLTVV.

This clonotype has ten or more counts. The chain carries TRBV5-6 and TRBJ1-1; 9 bases line up with TRBD1. CDR3 length equals 15 residues. Losses at the gene ends were 3 bases for V and 4 bases for J; bases not matched to a gene: 7. From germline, CDR1 is SGHDT and CDR2 YYEEEE. The CDR3 nucleotides read TGTGCCAGCAGCTGGGGGGACAGGGCGATCACTGAAGCTTTCTTT. Its translation: CASSWGDRAITEAFF.

This clonotype is medium-sized by share. The chain combines TRBV28 with TRBJ2-7; D not certain. Germline values: CDR1 MDHEN, CDR2 SYDVKM. The CDR3 length is 16 residues. Trimming left V 5 bases short and J 0 bases short, with 17 bases between. CDR3 in DNA: TGTGCCAGCAGTCAGATAGACACCGCGAGCTCCTACGAGCAGTACTTC. Translating it yields CASSQIDTASSYEQYF.

V is TRBV20-1 and J is TRBJ2-7; the match to TRBD1 covers 9 bases. V gave up 4 bases and J gave up 5 bases; unmatched junction bases: 9. CDR1 is DFQATT and CDR2 is SNEGSKA in the germline V gene (reference sequence). This CDR3 contains 14 residues. The CDR3 sequence is CSAISGTGYNEQYF. The CDR3 region has the DNA TGCAGTGCTATTTCCGGGACAGGGTATAACGAGCAGTACTTC.

This clonotype was seen a handful of times. The rearrangement links TRBV5-1 to TRBJ2-3, with TRBD1 matching 7 bases. Germline CDR1 and CDR2: SGHRS and YFSETQ. V lost 3 bases to trimming and J lost 9 bases; unmatched junction nucleotides: 4. The CDR3 is 12 amino acids. The CDR3 reads CASSSDRLTQYF. The CDR3 DNA follows: TGCGCCAGCAGCTCGGACAGGTTGACGCAGTATTTT.

This clonotype was observed many times. The genes are TRBV5-1 and TRBJ2-7; D perhaps matches TRBD2 (6 bases). The V end was cut by 4 bases, the J end by 1 base, with 12 bases between. This CDR3 region has 14 residues. CDR1 is SGHRS and CDR2 is YFSETQ in the germline V gene. As DNA, the CDR3 is TGCGCCAGCAGCCCCAGCGGGCAGTCCTACGAGCAGTACTTC. Translated, it gives CASSPSGQSYEQYF.

This clonotype was detected a few times. This rearrangement joins TRBV7-6 to TRBJ2-6; 9 positions match TRBD1. Unmatched junction bases numbered 14, after V lost 5 bases and J lost 0 bases. The CDR3 runs 20 residues. The V gene's germline CDR1 is SGHVS and CDR2 FNYEAQ. The chain's CDR3 is CASSGGTGKILLSGANVLTF. In DNA, the CDR3 is TGTGCCAGCAGCGGGGGGACAGGGAAAATTCTCCTCTCTGGGGCCAACGTCCTGACTTTC.

This clonotype was seen ten or more times. The chain employs TRBV5-1 and TRBJ1-1; TRBD1 is a possible D gene (6 bases). Trimming removed 0 bases at V and 5 bases at J, with 17 bases between. The CDR3 is made up of 16 amino acids. The V gene's germline CDR1 is SGHRS and CDR2 YFSETQ. CDR3 coding DNA: TGCGCCAGCAGCTTGGGGACAGCCAAGGGATGGACTGAAGCTTTCTTT. It specifies CASSLGTAKGWTEAFF.

This clonotype appeared many times. The CDR3 DNA follows: TGTGCCAGCAGTTACTCTTCCCCAGCCTACAATGAGCAGTTCTTC. Translation: CASSYSSPAYNEQFF. This chain uses TRBV6-5 with TRBJ2-1, with no clear D. Germline V gene data show CDR1 as MNHEY and CDR2 as SVGAGI. CDR3 length: 15 amino acids. The ends were cut back, 0 bases at V and 2 bases at J, with 8 bases in the middle.

This clonotype came up many times. The V gene is TRBV5-1, the J gene TRBJ2-3; D is uncertain. With 4 bases removed from V and 1 base from J, the gap between germline ends came to 4 bases. The CDR3 is 12 amino acids. Per the germline V gene, CDR1 is SGHRS and CDR2 is YFSETQ. The CDR3 region has the DNA TGCGCCAGCAGCCCAGGCACAGATACGCAGTATTTT. It is translated as CASSPGTDTQYF.

This clonotype was seen ten or more times. V gene TRBV12-3 or TRBV12-4 combines with J gene TRBJ2-2; 7 bases align to TRBD1. CDR3 length: 14 residues. V gave up 10 bases and J gave up 2 bases; unmatched junction bases: 7. CDR3 in DNA: TGTGCCACCTACAGGGGACCCAACACCGGGGAGCTGTTTTTT. This gives the protein CATYRGPNTGELFF.

This clonotype was seen ten or more times. The rearrangement uses TRBV4-1 and TRBJ2-7; D perhaps matches TRBD1 (6 bases). The CDR3 is 15 amino acids. V dropped 5 bases and J dropped 2 bases, with 16 bases sitting between them. Germline loops: CDR1 MGHRA, CDR2 YSYEKL. CDR3 amino acids: CASSTYRTVAYEQYF. DNA of the CDR3: TGCGCCAGCAGCACTTACAGGACAGTGGCCTACGAGCAGTACTTC.

The chain joins TRBV3-1 to TRBJ2-7; TRBD2 agrees at 13 bases. This CDR3 is built from 13 residues. V lost 8 bases, J lost 9 bases, and 7 bases stayed unmatched. CDR1 is LGHDT, CDR2 YNNKEL, per germline (reference sequence). The CDR3 region has the DNA TGTGCCAGCTGGACTAGCGGGAGTCCGGGGCAGTACTTC. Protein sequence: CASWTSGSPGQYF.

This clonotype has ten or more counts. The V call is TRBV28, the J call TRBJ2-7; D possibly corresponds to TRBD2 (5 bases). The CDR3 runs 16 residues. The V end lost 4 bases, the J end lost 5 bases, and 21 bases lay between the germline ends. Looked up from germline, CDR1 is MDHEN and CDR2 is SYDVKM. This CDR3 is CASSSLGGERFHEQYF. CDR3 in DNA: TGTGCCAGCAGTTCCCTTGGTGGGGAGAGATTCCACGAGCAGTACTTC. Supplemented by reference TRBV28 and TRBJ2-7, the full variable domain reads DVKVTQSSRYLVKRTGEKVFLECVQDMDHENMFWYRQDPGLGLRLIYFSYDVKMKEKGDIPEGYSVSREKKERFSLILESASTNQTSMYLCASSSLGGERFHEQYFGPGTRLTVT.

This clonotype was counted ten times or more. The chain joins TRBV11-1 to TRBJ2-1; 15 nucleotides match TRBD2. This CDR3 has 17 residues. CDR1 and CDR2 (germline): SGHAT, FQDESV (reference sequence). V lost 6 bases to trimming and J lost 4 bases; unmatched junction nucleotides: 7. CDR3 DNA: TGTGCCAGCAGTTTTGGACTAGCGGGAGGGAGTTACAATGAGCAGTTCTTC. Amino acid sequence: CASSFGLAGGSYNEQFF. Using reference TRBV11-1 and TRBJ2-1 for the parts outside the CDR3, the full variable domain is EAEVAQSPRYKITEKSQAVAFWCDPISGHATLYWYRQILGQGPELLVQFQDESVVDDSQLPKDRFSAERLKGVDSTLKIQPAELGDSAMYLCASSFGLAGGSYNEQFFGPGTRLTVL.

As to this clonotype: A much larger clone sits a single nucleotide away, making a read error possible. This sequence joins TRBV5-5 and TRBJ2-3; perhaps TRBD2 as D (5 bases). The V and J ends lost 0 bases and 5 bases respectively, with 19 bases between them. In germline, CDR1 is SGHKS, CDR2 YYEKEE (reference sequence). The CDR3 loop spans 17 amino acids. CDR3: CASSLELRLLPVDTQYF. The CDR3 DNA follows: TGTGCCAGCAGCTTGGAACTTCGACTACTTCCCGTAGATACGCAGTATTTT.

This clonotype appeared many times. V and J are TRBV6-1 and TRBJ2-4, with TRBD2 matching over 9 bases. The CDR3 is 16 residues long. The V gene end was trimmed by 2 bases and the J gene end by 6 bases; junction bases not matched to a gene: 8. From germline, CDR1 is MNHNS and CDR2 SASEGT. This CDR3 is CASSELGSGGGNIQYF. The CDR3 bases are TGTGCCAGCAGTGAATTAGGTAGCGGGGGAGGAAACATTCAGTACTTC.

The chain joins TRBV5-1 to TRBJ2-1; weak D call: TRBD2 (5 bases). CDR3 length: 14 residues. The ends were cut back, 5 bases at V and 9 bases at J, with 18 bases in the middle. Germline CDR1 SGHRS, CDR2 YFSETQ. The CDR3 sequence: CASRERPDKGEQFF. The CDR3 DNA follows: TGCGCCAGCAGGGAGCGGCCCGATAAGGGTGAGCAGTTCTTC.

This clonotype was observed at least ten times. This chain connects TRBV15 to TRBJ2-7; 7 bases agree with TRBD2. The ends lost 1 base at V and 5 bases at J; junction bases unmatched: 8. Germline-derived CDR1 and CDR2 are LNHNV and YYDKDF (reference sequence). The CDR3 contains 15 residues. The chain's CDR3 is CATSRGGGSVHEQYF. The CDR3 DNA reads TGTGCCACCAGCAGAGGTGGCGGGAGCGTCCACGAGCAGTACTTC.

The chain recombines TRBV12-3 or TRBV12-4 with TRBJ2-4, with D maybe TRBD2 (6 bases). This CDR3 spans 14 amino acids. V lost 7 bases and J 1 base, leaving 11 bases between the germline ends. The CDR3 DNA sequence: TGTGCCAGCACCTTCGGAGGGGCCAAAAACATTCAGTACTTC. This gives the protein CASTFGGAKNIQYF.

This clonotype has a count of ten or more. This sequence joins TRBV12-3 or TRBV12-4 and TRBJ1-1, with a weak D call TRBD1 (5 bases). The germline V and J ends were trimmed by 3 bases and 1 base, with 6 bases remaining between them. The length of the CDR3 is 13 residues. The DNA of the CDR3 is TGTGCCAGCAGTTTCCAGGGGAACACTGAAGCTTTCTTT. Translation: CASSFQGNTEAFF.

This clonotype came up many times. J is TRBJ2-3 and V is TRBV5-1; D ambiguous. This CDR3 region has 14 residues. CDR1 and CDR2 from the germline V gene are SGHRS and YFSETQ. The V gene lost 2 bases and the J gene lost 0 bases, with 7 bases spanning the gap. The DNA of the CDR3 is TGCGCCAGCAGCTTCCTGGGGAGCACAGATACGCAGTATTTT. It codes for CASSFLGSTDTQYF.

This clonotype occurred many times. J is TRBJ2-3 and V is TRBV20-1; 7 positions agree with TRBD1. This CDR3 region has 13 residues. Germline-derived CDR1 and CDR2 are DFQATT and SNEGSKA (reference sequence). Written as DNA, the CDR3 is TGCAGCCATAGTGGACAGGGCACAGATACGCAGTATTTT. This gives the protein CSHSGQGTDTQYF.

This clonotype was found many times. The genes are TRBV3-1 and TRBJ1-1; D is ambiguous. The CDR3 covers 13 residues. The germline V and J ends were trimmed by 5 bases and 1 base, with 8 bases remaining between them. Germline CDR1 and CDR2: LGHDT and YNNKEL (reference sequence). CDR3 sequence: CASSNTGNTEAFF. Written as DNA, the CDR3 is TGTGCCAGCAGCAACACGGGGAACACTGAAGCTTTCTTT. The full variable domain, in which reference TRBV3-1 and TRBJ1-1 provide the parts outside the CDR3, is DTAVSQTPKYLVTQMGNDKSIKCEQNLGHDTMYWYKQDSKKFLKIMFSYNNKELIINETVPNRFSPKSPDKAHLNLHINSLELGDSAVYFCASSNTGNTEAFFGQGTRLTVV.